The rows below give T cell receptor beta chains drawn from one sample of a study of spatial heterogeneity in lung cancer. TCRdb re-analysed the 5' RACE reads in MiXCR, keeping a single row per CDR3 protein. This table has around 50,000 distinct CDR3 sequences, approximately 7.6% appearing once. This specimen was PBMCs, taken at surgery. Every receptor here comes from a female donor with early-stage non-small cell lung cancer. Each CDR3 is given with its conserved first and last residue. The D gene is left open where the match is weak. Expanded clones are given a class, and other clones once, few, many or no size at all.

d_gene	v_gene	j_gene	abundance	CDR3nt	CDR3aa
TRBD2	TRBV15	TRBJ2-5	many	TGTGCCACCAGCAGAGATCTCGAGACTAGCGGGGTGCGAGAGACCCAGTACTTC	CATSRDLETSGVRETQYF
.	TRBV6-1	TRBJ1-2	many	TGTGCCAGCAGTGAACGAGGGGTTTGGGTTGGCTACACCTTC	CASSERGVWVGYTF
.	TRBV19	TRBJ1-6	few	TGTGCCAGTAAAGGGACCGCTCATAATTCACCCCTCCACTTT	CASKGTAHNSPLHF
TRBD2	TRBV5-4	TRBJ2-1	few	TGTGCCAGCAGCCTCCCGGATAGCGGGGACTACAATGAGCAGTTCTTC	CASSLPDSGDYNEQFF
TRBD1	TRBV30	TRBJ2-3	many	TGTGCCTGGAAAGACGGCTCAGGGGGATCACATAGCACAGATACGCAGTATTTT	CAWKDGSGGSHSTDTQYF
.	TRBV20-1	TRBJ2-5	.	TGCAGTGCTAGAGACTTAGAGACCCAGTACTTC	CSARDLETQYF
TRBD2	TRBV9	TRBJ2-1	.	TGTGCCAGCAGCGTGGGGGGACTAGCGGGGGGGCCTCTCAATGAGCAGTTCTTC	CASSVGGLAGGPLNEQFF
.	TRBV7-2	TRBJ1-3	few	TGTGCCAGCAGCTTAGATGGGGCGGGAAACACCATATATTTT	CASSLDGAGNTIYF
.	TRBV19	TRBJ1-1	.	TGTGCCAGTAGTATAGATTTGGGGTCAAACACTGAAGCTTTCTTT	CASSIDLGSNTEAFF
TRBD1	TRBV20-1	TRBJ1-5	many	TGCAGTGCTAAACGCGACAGGGCGGATCAGCCCCAGCATTTT	CSAKRDRADQPQHF
.	TRBV3-1	TRBJ1-4	few	TGTGCCAGCAGCCAGTGGCTGTTTAATGAAAAACTGTTTTTT	CASSQWLFNEKLFF
TRBD1	TRBV7-9	TRBJ1-6	.	TGTGCCAGCAGCCGAGGACAGGGGCAGTCACCCCTCCACTTT	CASSRGQGQSPLHF
.	TRBV7-2	TRBJ2-7	many	TGTGCCAGCAGCTTAGCGTCGGGGGGACAGGACAGCACCTACGAGCAGTACTTC	CASSLASGGQDSTYEQYF
.	TRBV5-5	TRBJ1-1	many	TGTGCCAGCAGCTTCAAGGGAGGGGCCGGCACTGAAGCTTTCTTT	CASSFKGGAGTEAFF
TRBD1	TRBV25-1	TRBJ1-6	.	TGTGCCAGCAGTGGGACAGGGAATAATTCACCCCTCCACTTT	CASSGTGNNSPLHF
.	TRBV7-2	TRBJ2-3	few	TGTGCCAGCAGCTTCCAAGATACGCAGTATTTT	CASSFQDTQYF
TRBD1	TRBV7-2	TRBJ1-6	few	TGTGCCAGCAGCCAGGGGGCAGGATGGAATTCACCCCTCCACTTT	CASSQGAGWNSPLHF
.	TRBV12-5	TRBJ1-1	many	TGTGCTAGTGGTTTGGATCTGTGGGACACTGAAGCTTTCTTT	CASGLDLWDTEAFF
.	TRBV12-3/TRBV12-4	TRBJ1-2	many	TGTGCCAGCAGTTTAGCGTACGATAACTATGGCTACACCTTC	CASSLAYDNYGYTF
TRBD2	TRBV18	TRBJ2-3	few	TGTGCCAGCTCACAGGGACTAGCGGGGACCCTTCGAAATACGCAGTATTTT	CASSQGLAGTLRNTQYF
.	TRBV5-5	TRBJ1-1	many	TGTGCCAGCAGCCAGCATGTAGGTGAAGCTTTCTTT	CASSQHVGEAFF